Listed here are 30 T cell receptor beta chains from one sample, sequenced in a study of naive and memory T cell subsets. Findings of the study overall: A few larger clonotypes appeared in naive repertoires, especially CD8, possibly memory cells re-expressing CD45RA.

An equimolar mix of two oligonucleotides served as the beta constant-region primer for TRBC1 and TRBC2. The ligated cDNA underwent four PCR rounds using SP2 and nested alpha and beta constant-region primers. TCRdb reprocessed the UMI-ligation and nested PCR reads with MiXCR, giving one entry per CDR3 protein. Of more than 95,000 distinct CDR3 sequences listed, 14% were seen once; the top ten hold 2.5% to 3.5%. Antigens for these TCRs are unknown. The material sequenced was naive CD8+ T cells from blood. The receptors derive from a human donor in good health.

The chain joins TRBV12-3 or TRBV12-4 to TRBJ2-1; TRBD1 aligns across 8 bases. The CDR3 runs to 16 residues. The trim removed 0 bases at V and 4 bases at J, leaving 5 bases unmatched. CDR3 residues: CASSLAAGTGYNEQFF. DNA of the CDR3: TGTGCCAGCAGTTTAGCGGCCGGGACAGGATACAATGAGCAGTTCTTC.

This chain connects TRBV10-3 to TRBJ1-4, with D uncertain. Looked up from germline, CDR1 is ENHRY and CDR2 is SYGVKD. V lost 3 bases and J 11 bases, leaving 10 bases between the germline ends. CDR3 size: 12 residues. The CDR3 region is CAISDSVQKLFF. The DNA of the CDR3 is TGTGCCATCAGTGACAGTGTGCAGAAACTGTTTTTT.

This clonotype was seen repeatedly, ten times or more. The chain is built from TRBV7-9 and TRBJ2-5, with D uncertain. The V gene lost 0 bases and the J gene lost 3 bases, with 8 bases spanning the gap. In germline, CDR1 is SEHNR, CDR2 FQNEAQ (reference sequence). The CDR3 is made up of 14 amino acids. DNA of the CDR3: TGTGCCAGCAGCTTAGCTCCTACCGAAGAGACCCAGTACTTC. The encoded protein is CASSLAPTEETQYF.

This chain connects TRBV19 to TRBJ2-1; D is perhaps TRBD1 or TRBD2 (6 bases each). Germline assignment: CDR1 LNHDA and CDR2 SQIVND (reference sequence). V was clipped by 6 bases and J by 4 bases, with 16 bases between them. The CDR3 is 15 residues long. CDR3 sequence reads: CASRADGGAYNEQFF. CDR3 DNA: TGTGCCAGTAGAGCCGACGGGGGCGCGTACAATGAGCAGTTCTTC.

This clonotype was seen more than once but under ten times. Written as DNA, the CDR3 is TGTGCCAGCAGCCCGAGTGACACAGATACGCAGTATTTT. As protein: CASSPSDTDTQYF. This sequence joins TRBV5-5 and TRBJ2-3; unclear D gene. The CDR3 covers 13 residues. CDR1 is SGHKS and CDR2 is YYEKEE in the germline V gene (reference sequence). V was shortened by 4 bases and J by 2 bases, with 8 bases between the two germline ends.

This clonotype was picked up a small number of times. The chain carries TRBV29-1 and TRBJ2-1; the match to TRBD2 covers 8 bases. This CDR3 region has 15 residues. Germline CDR1 and CDR2: SQVTM and ANQGSEA. J gave up 8 bases and V 1 base, and 10 bases lay outside the gene matches. CDR3 region: CSVEGTPSGSYEQFF. The CDR3 DNA reads as TGCAGCGTTGAAGGGACCCCCAGCGGGAGCTATGAGCAGTTCTTC.

This clonotype was seen many times. The V gene is TRBV6-5, the J gene TRBJ2-7; 8 bases agree with TRBD2. Germline lookup yields CDR1 MNHEY and CDR2 SVGAGI. The CDR3 is 13 amino acids. V gave up 8 bases and J gave up 2 bases; unmatched junction bases: 5. The CDR3 DNA follows: TGTGCCAGCCAAGCGGGAGAGACCTACGAGCAGTACTTC. Its protein product is CASQAGETYEQYF.

This clonotype was counted only a few times. The V call is TRBV29-1, the J call TRBJ2-3; D is tentatively TRBD1 or TRBD2 (6 bases each). Germline CDR1 SQVTM, CDR2 ANQGSEA. The ends were cut back, 5 bases at V and 1 base at J, with 16 bases in the middle. The CDR3 spans 15 residues. CDR3 DNA: TGCAGCGTTCTTAAGGGGGGCCCTGGCACAGATACGCAGTATTTT. It yields the protein CSVLKGGPGTDTQYF.

This clonotype was counted between two and nine times. The CDR3 nucleotides read TGTGCCAGCAGTTTTCGGGCTTCCCTCGGGCAGCCCCAGCATTTT. It codes for CASSFRASLGQPQHF. The chain joins TRBV27 to TRBJ1-5; D unresolved. CDR3 length: 15 residues. Germline values: CDR1 MNHEY, CDR2 SMNVEV (reference sequence). V was trimmed by 3 bases and J by 7 bases, leaving 16 bases between them.

This clonotype was detected many times. The chain carries TRBV29-1 and TRBJ2-1; D is possibly TRBD1 (5 bases). This CDR3 has 13 amino acids. Germline loops: CDR1 SQVTM, CDR2 ANQGSEA. V lost 2 bases and J lost 4, with 9 bases in between. This CDR3 is CSVERGRYNEQFF. The CDR3 bases are TGCAGCGTTGAAAGGGGCAGGTACAATGAGCAGTTCTTC.

The table lists this clonotype with a few counts. The V and J genes are TRBV27 and TRBJ1-2; 8 nucleotides line up with TRBD1. Trimming at V came to 6 bases and at J to 7 bases, leaving 10 bases not matched to a gene. There are 14 residues in the CDR3. CDR1 is MNHEY and CDR2 is SMNVEV in the germline V gene (reference sequence). DNA of the CDR3: TGTGCCAGCAGCTCGTCAGGGGGCCACGGTGGCTACACCTTC. As protein: CASSSSGGHGGYTF.

This clonotype was observed many times. The chain carries TRBV11-2 and TRBJ2-2; D is unresolved. CDR1 and CDR2 from the germline V gene are SGHAT and FQNNGV. Trimming removed 5 bases from V and 7 bases from J, with 8 bases in between. This CDR3 is built from 12 residues. The CDR3, as DNA: TGTGCCAGCAGCCTAATTAGCGGGGAGCTGTTTTTT. Protein product: CASSLISGELFF.

There are a few counts of this clonotype. The rearrangement uses TRBV25-1 and TRBJ2-7; 8 bases line up with TRBD1. Germline CDR1 reads MGHDK; CDR2 reads SYGVNS. V lost 10 bases, J lost 4 bases, and 6 bases stayed unmatched. The CDR3 covers 12 residues. The CDR3 loop reads CATEDRVYEQYF. The CDR3 region has the DNA TGTGCCACCGAGGACAGGGTTTACGAGCAGTACTTC.

The sample holds many counts of this clonotype. The chain combines TRBV19 with TRBJ2-1; TRBD2 matches 7 bases. V gave up 1 base and J gave up 8 bases; unmatched junction bases: 8. CDR1 LNHDA and CDR2 SQIVND come from the germline V gene (reference sequence). The CDR3 has 15 residues. The CDR3 region is CASSIVSGVVDEQFF. In DNA form, the CDR3 reads TGTGCCAGTAGTATAGTAAGCGGGGTTGTCGATGAGCAGTTCTTC.

This clonotype occurred many times. This chain uses TRBV27 with TRBJ2-1; D gene uncertain. The CDR3 runs to 11 residues. Germline V gene lookup returns CDR1 MNHEY and CDR2 SMNVEV (reference sequence). V lost 6 bases and J lost 3, with 3 bases in between. The CDR3 DNA is TGTGCCAGCAGCCACTACAATGAGCAGTTCTTC. This gives the protein CASSHYNEQFF.

The CDR3 DNA is TGTGCCAGCAGTTTAGCCAGGGCCTACGAGCAGTACTTC. Translating it yields CASSLARAYEQYF. The rearrangement links TRBV28 to TRBJ2-7; D perhaps matches TRBD1 (5 bases). Trimming shortened V by 2 bases and J by 2 bases, and 7 bases separated the two germline ends. The CDR3 runs 13 residues. Germline loops: CDR1 MDHEN, CDR2 SYDVKM. Using reference TRBV28 and TRBJ2-7 for the parts outside the CDR3, the full variable domain is DVKVTQSSRYLVKRTGEKVFLECVQDMDHENMFWYRQDPGLGLRLIYFSYDVKMKEKGDIPEGYSVSREKKERFSLILESASTNQTSMYLCASSLARAYEQYFGPGTRLTVT.

In its sample, this clonotype was seen a few times. This chain uses TRBV13 with TRBJ2-7, with D perhaps matching TRBD2 (7 bases). V was clipped by 2 bases and J by 5 bases, with 13 bases between them. CDR1 and CDR2 from the germline V gene are PRHDT and FYEKMQ (reference sequence). The CDR3 spans 14 residues. The CDR3 is CASSLLGGGDEQYF. The CDR3 nucleotides are TGTGCCAGCAGCTTATTAGGGGGGGGCGACGAGCAGTACTTC.

The CDR3 region has the DNA TGTGCCAGCGAACCTCTTCTTCAGGGGTCTGAAGCTTTCTTT. This encodes CASEPLLQGSEAFF. The chain recombines TRBV7-9 with TRBJ1-1, with a possible D match to TRBD1 (6 bases). This CDR3 has 14 amino acids. V was pared by 8 bases and J by 6 bases, with 19 bases between. Germline CDR1 SEHNR, CDR2 FQNEAQ (reference sequence).

There are a few counts of this clonotype. The chain employs TRBV10-3 and TRBJ1-1; D remains unclear. The CDR3 is 14 amino acids. The V gene's germline CDR1 is ENHRY and CDR2 SYGVKD. V was cut by 6 bases and J by 0 bases, with 11 bases left in between. This CDR3 reads CAIRQVGVNTEAFF. Written as DNA, the CDR3 is TGTGCCATCAGGCAGGTTGGCGTGAACACTGAAGCTTTCTTT.

This clonotype has ten or more counts. The chain employs TRBV5-1 and TRBJ2-7, with TRBD2 identical over 12 bases. The CDR3 is made up of 13 amino acids. V was pared by 4 bases and J by 6 bases, with 2 bases of the junction left unmatched. Germline V lookup: CDR1 SGHRS, CDR2 YFSETQ. CDR3 coding DNA: TGCGCCAGCAGCCTACTAGCGGGGGGCGAGCAGTACTTC. Amino acids: CASSLLAGGEQYF.

This clonotype has a count of ten or more. This chain joins TRBV13 and TRBJ1-5; D remains unclear. Per the germline V gene, CDR1 is PRHDT and CDR2 is FYEKMQ (reference sequence). The CDR3 consists of 13 residues. V lost 5 bases and J lost 4, with 9 bases in between. The CDR3 bases are TGTGCCAGCAGCCGCGGACGGAATCAGCCCCAGCATTTT. It specifies CASSRGRNQPQHF.

This sequence joins TRBV19 and TRBJ1-5; D is perhaps TRBD1 (5 bases). The V end was cut by 7 bases, the J end by 9 bases, with 19 bases between. Germline V gene data show CDR1 as LNHDA and CDR2 as SQIVND (reference sequence). This CDR3 has 14 residues. The CDR3 DNA reads TGTGCCAGTACGAAAGACGTGGGGCTGCGGCCCCAGCATTTT. This encodes CASTKDVGLRPQHF.

Only a few counts were recorded for this clonotype. The gene calls are TRBV12-3 or TRBV12-4 and TRBJ2-1; D is possibly TRBD2 (5 bases). Deletions cut 6 bases from V and 0 bases from J, with 15 bases between. This CDR3 region has 16 residues. The CDR3 DNA reads as TGTGCCAGCAGCAGCATAGCGTCAAGCTCCTACAATGAGCAGTTCTTC. It translates to CASSSIASSSYNEQFF.

There are a few counts of this clonotype. V is TRBV7-2 and J is TRBJ2-1; D is unresolved. V was shortened by 1 base and J by 9 bases, with 10 bases between the two germline ends. CDR1 and CDR2 (germline): SGHTA, FQGNSA. The CDR3 is 13 amino acids. CDR3 amino acids: CASSLVLSGEQFF. In DNA, the CDR3 is TGTGCCAGCAGCTTAGTTTTATCGGGTGAGCAGTTCTTC.

This clonotype has only a few counts. The chain recombines TRBV20-1 with TRBJ2-7; D might be TRBD2 (7 bases). V was clipped by 5 bases and J by 2 bases, with 22 bases between them. From germline, CDR1 is DFQATT and CDR2 SNEGSKA (reference sequence). CDR3 size: 16 residues. CDR3 sequence (DNA): TGCAGTGCTTACGGGGGGCATTTGGAGGTCACCTACGAGCAGTACTTC. This gives the protein CSAYGGHLEVTYEQYF.

The rearrangement joins TRBV27 to TRBJ1-2; D uncertain. Germline V CDR1 and CDR2: MNHEY, SMNVEV (reference sequence). V was pared by 3 bases and J by 0 bases, with 11 bases between. The length of the CDR3 is 15 residues. The CDR3 nucleotides are TGTGCCAGCAGTTTGACCCCCAGGTCTAACTATGGCTACACCTTC. The encoded protein is CASSLTPRSNYGYTF.

This clonotype showed up just a few times. J is TRBJ1-5 and V is TRBV24-1; unclear D gene. Germline CDR1 reads KGHDR; CDR2 reads SFDVKD. The CDR3 has 14 amino acids. Trimming removed 5 bases from V and 0 bases from J, with 7 bases in between. CDR3 nucleotide sequence: TGTGCCACCAGTGCAGGCGATAGCAATCAGCCCCAGCATTTT. Translation gives CATSAGDSNQPQHF.

This chain uses TRBV14 with TRBJ2-7, with D perhaps matching TRBD2 (5 bases). CDR1 and CDR2 (germline): SGHDN, FVKESK. CDR3 size: 16 residues. V lost 1 base, J lost 0 bases, and 13 bases lay in between. CDR3 in amino acids: CASSQAPPGISYEQYF. The CDR3 bases are TGTGCCAGCAGCCAAGCCCCACCGGGGATCTCCTACGAGCAGTACTTC.

This clonotype was counted many times. The chain has TRBV12-3 or TRBV12-4 and TRBJ2-1, with D unclear. Between the trimmed V and J ends, which lost 6 bases and 5 bases, there was a span of 11 bases. The CDR3 runs to 13 residues. CDR3 coding DNA: TGTGCCAGCAGACCCGCTAATAACAATGAGCAGTTCTTC. Protein sequence: CASRPANNNEQFF.

This chain uses TRBV12-3 or TRBV12-4 with TRBJ2-1, with TRBD1 identical over 7 bases. This CDR3 has 15 amino acids. J was trimmed by 8 bases and V by 4 bases; bases with no gene match: 11. The CDR3 protein is CASSYDRQGTDEQFF. CDR3 DNA sequence: TGTGCCAGCAGTTACGATCGACAGGGTACAGATGAGCAGTTCTTC.